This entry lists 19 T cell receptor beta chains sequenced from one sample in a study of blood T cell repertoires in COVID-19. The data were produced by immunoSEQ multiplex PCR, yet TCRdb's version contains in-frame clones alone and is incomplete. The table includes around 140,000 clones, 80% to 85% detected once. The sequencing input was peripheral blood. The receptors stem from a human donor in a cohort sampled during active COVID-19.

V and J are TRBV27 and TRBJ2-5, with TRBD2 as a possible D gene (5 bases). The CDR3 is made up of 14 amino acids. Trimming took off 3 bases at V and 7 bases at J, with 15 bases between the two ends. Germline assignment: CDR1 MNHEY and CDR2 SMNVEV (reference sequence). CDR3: CASSFSGRDATQYF. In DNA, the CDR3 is TGTGCCAGCAGTTTTTCGGGGAGAGATGCGACCCAGTACTTC.

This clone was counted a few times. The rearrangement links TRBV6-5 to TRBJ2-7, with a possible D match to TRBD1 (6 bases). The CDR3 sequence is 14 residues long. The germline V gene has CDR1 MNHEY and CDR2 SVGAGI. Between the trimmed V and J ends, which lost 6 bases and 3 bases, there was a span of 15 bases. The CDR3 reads CASSPDRRNYEQYF. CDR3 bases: TGTGCCAGCAGCCCAGACAGGCGTAACTACGAGCAGTACTTC.

CDR3 amino acids: CATSDLDSEKLFF. The CDR3 coding sequence is TGTGCCACCAGTGATTTAGATAGCGAAAAACTGTTTTTT. J is TRBJ1-4 and V is TRBV24-1; D is uncertain. The CDR3 runs 13 residues. Trimming pared 1 base from V and 8 bases from J, leaving 7 bases between. Germline lookup yields CDR1 KGHDR and CDR2 SFDVKD.

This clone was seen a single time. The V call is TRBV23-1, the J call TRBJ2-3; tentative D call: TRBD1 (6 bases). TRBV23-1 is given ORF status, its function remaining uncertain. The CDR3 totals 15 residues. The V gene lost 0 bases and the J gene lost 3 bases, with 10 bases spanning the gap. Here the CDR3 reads CASSQSGQPTDTQYF. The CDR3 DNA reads TGCGCCAGCAGTCAATCAGGACAGCCTACAGATACGCAGTATTTT.

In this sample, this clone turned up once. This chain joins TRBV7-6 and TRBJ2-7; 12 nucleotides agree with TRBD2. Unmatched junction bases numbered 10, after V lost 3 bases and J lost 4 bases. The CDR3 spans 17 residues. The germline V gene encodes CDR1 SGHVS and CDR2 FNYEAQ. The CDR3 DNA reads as TGTGCCAGCAGCTTCCGACTAGCGGGAGCCACGAATTACGAGCAGTACTTC. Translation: CASSFRLAGATNYEQYF.

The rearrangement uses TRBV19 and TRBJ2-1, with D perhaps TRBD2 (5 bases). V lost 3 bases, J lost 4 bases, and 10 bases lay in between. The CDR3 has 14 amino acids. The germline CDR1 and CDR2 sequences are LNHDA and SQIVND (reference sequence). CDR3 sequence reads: CASSMTIGYNEQFF. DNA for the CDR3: TGTGCCAGTAGTATGACTATTGGGTACAATGAGCAGTTCTTC.

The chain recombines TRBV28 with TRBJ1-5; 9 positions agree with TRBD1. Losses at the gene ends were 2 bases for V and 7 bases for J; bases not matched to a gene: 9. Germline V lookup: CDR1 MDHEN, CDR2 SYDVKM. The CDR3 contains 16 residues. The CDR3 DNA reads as TGTGCCAGCAGTTTAAGTGGGGGACAGGGTCGGCAGCCCCAGCATTTT. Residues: CASSLSGGQGRQPQHF. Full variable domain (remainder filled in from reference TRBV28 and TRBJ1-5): DVKVTQSSRYLVKRTGEKVFLECVQDMDHENMFWYRQDPGLGLRLIYFSYDVKMKEKGDIPEGYSVSREKKERFSLILESASTNQTSMYLCASSLSGGQGRQPQHFGDGTRLSIL.

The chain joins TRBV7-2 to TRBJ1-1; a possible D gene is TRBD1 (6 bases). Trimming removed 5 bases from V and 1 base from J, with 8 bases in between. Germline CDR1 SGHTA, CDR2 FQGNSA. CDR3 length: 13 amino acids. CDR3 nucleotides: TGTGCCAGCAGCACGGGACAGAACACTGAAGCTTTCTTT. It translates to CASSTGQNTEAFF.

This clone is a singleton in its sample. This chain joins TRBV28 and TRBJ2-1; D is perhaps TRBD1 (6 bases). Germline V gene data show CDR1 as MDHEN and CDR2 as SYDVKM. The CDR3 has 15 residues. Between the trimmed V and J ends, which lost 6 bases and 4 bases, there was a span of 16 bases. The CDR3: CASSFLIGQYNEQFF. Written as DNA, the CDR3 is TGTGCCAGCAGCTTTCTGATAGGACAGTACAATGAGCAGTTCTTC.

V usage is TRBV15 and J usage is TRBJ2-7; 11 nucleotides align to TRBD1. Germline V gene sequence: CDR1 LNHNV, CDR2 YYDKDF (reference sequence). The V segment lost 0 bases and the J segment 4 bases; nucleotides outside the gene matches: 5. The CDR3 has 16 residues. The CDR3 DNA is TGTGCCACCAGCAGAGAAAGGACAGGGGGCGCTTACGAGCAGTACTTC. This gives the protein CATSRERTGGAYEQYF.

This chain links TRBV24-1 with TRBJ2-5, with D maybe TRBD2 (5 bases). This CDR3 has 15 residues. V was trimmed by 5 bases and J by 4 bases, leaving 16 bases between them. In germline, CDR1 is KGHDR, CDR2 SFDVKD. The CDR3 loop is CATSGWEPGGETQYF. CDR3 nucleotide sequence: TGTGCCACCAGTGGTTGGGAACCCGGAGGAGAGACCCAGTACTTC.

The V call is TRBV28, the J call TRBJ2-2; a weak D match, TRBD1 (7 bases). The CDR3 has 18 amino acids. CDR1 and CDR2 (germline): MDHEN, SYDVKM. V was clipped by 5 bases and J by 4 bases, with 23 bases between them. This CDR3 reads CASSGRGTVGGSTGELFF. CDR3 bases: TGTGCCAGCAGTGGGAGAGGGACAGTGGGGGGTAGCACCGGGGAGCTGTTTTTT.

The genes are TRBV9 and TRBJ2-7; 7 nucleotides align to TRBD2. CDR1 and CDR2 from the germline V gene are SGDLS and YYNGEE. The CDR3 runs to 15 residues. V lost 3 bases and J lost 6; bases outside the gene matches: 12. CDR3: CASSETTGLVGEQYF. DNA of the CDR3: TGTGCCAGCAGCGAAACGACCGGACTAGTCGGCGAGCAGTACTTC. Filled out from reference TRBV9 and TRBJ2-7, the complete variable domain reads DSGVTQTPKHLITATGQRVTLRCSPRSGDLSVYWYQQSLDQGLQFLIQYYNGEERAKGNILERFSAQQFPDLHSELNLSSLELGDSALYFCASSETTGLVGEQYFGPGTRLTVT.

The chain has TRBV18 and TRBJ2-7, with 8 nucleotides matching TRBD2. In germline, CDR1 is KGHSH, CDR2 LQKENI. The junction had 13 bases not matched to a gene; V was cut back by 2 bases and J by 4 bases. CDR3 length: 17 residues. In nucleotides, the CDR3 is TGTGCCAGCTCACCAGTCCAACTAGCGGTTAAACGTTACGAGCAGTACTTC. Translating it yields CASSPVQLAVKRYEQYF.

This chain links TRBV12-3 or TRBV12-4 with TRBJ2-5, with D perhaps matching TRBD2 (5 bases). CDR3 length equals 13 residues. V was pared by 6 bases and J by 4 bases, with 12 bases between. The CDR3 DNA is TGTGCCAGCAGGTCTAGCCCGGGAGAGACCCAGTACTTC. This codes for CASRSSPGETQYF.

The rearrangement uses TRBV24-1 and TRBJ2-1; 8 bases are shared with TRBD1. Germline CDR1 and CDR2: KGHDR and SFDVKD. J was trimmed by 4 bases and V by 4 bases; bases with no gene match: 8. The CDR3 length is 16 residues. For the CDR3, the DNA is TGTGCCACCAGTGACTCCGGGACAGGACTTTACAATGAGCAGTTCTTC. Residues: CATSDSGTGLYNEQFF.

The CDR3: CASSPNRGLLSYEQYF. The CDR3 DNA reads TGTGCCAGCAGCCCGAACAGGGGCCTCCTGTCCTACGAGCAGTACTTC. The J gene is TRBJ2-7, the V gene TRBV7-2; 7 bases are shared with TRBD1. With V trimmed by 5 bases and J by 1 base, 11 bases remained unmatched. Per germline, CDR1 SGHTA and CDR2 FQGNSA. This CDR3 is 16 amino acids long.

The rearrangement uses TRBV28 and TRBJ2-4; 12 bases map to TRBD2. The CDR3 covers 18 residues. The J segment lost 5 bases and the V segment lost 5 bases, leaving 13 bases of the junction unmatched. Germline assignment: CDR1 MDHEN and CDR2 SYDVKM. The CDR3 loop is CASSLWTSGTGWENIQYF. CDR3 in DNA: TGTGCCAGCAGTCTCTGGACTAGCGGGACAGGGTGGGAAAACATTCAGTACTTC.

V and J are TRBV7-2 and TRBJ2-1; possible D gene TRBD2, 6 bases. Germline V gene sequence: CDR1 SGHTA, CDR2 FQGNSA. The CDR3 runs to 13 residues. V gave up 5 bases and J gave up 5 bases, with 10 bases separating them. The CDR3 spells CASSLRTNNEQFF. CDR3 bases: TGTGCCAGCAGCCTCCGGACTAACAATGAGCAGTTCTTC.